This record concerns one T cell receptor (beta chain) sequence. Its antigen is as yet unknown. Clones were read by immunoSEQ multiplex PCR, and TCRdb kept only the in-frame ones, dropping some. The table has roughly 1,800 clones, just under 85% seen once. V lost 0 bases to trimming and J lost 0 bases, with 12 bases between them. The germline V gene has CDR1 MNHNS and CDR2 SASEGT. The CDR3 is 16 amino acids. This record belongs to a study of PD-1 blockade in classical Hodgkin lymphoma. Exposure to brentuximab vedotin varied, and each patient had relapsed following autologous stem cell transplantation. Thawed PBMCs underwent magnetic negative selection to obtain purified CD8+ T cells. Study-level findings and limits: Reports indicated that newly diagnosed patients had lower baseline TCR diversity than healthy donors did. Complete responders had baseline diversity similar to newly diagnosed patients.

The sequence was collected from a human donor with classical Hodgkin lymphoma. The sample consisted of CD8+ T cells from blood, taken at baseline. The chain links TRBV6-1 to TRBJ2-7; D is unresolved. The CDR3 DNA reads as TGTGCCAGCAGTGAAGCTCAAGTAGCTCACTCCTACGAGCAGTACTTC. Its translation: CASSEAQVAHSYEQYF.